This T cell receptor beta chain was observed in a study of a mutant IDH1 vaccine in newly diagnosed glioma. Whole-study context: Across weeks 1, 3, 5, 7, 11, 15, 19 and 23, patients received a vaccination each time, eight in all. The sex distribution of treated patients was approximately 62% male and around 40% female, with a mean age of roughly 40 years. Before enrollment, the patients had been treated with radiotherapy alone, temozolomide alone, or both together. Most of them had received both.

Germline loops: CDR1 KGHSH, CDR2 LQKENI. This CDR3 comprises 18 residues. The V and J ends lost 3 bases and 0 bases, in that order; junction bases with no gene match: 7. On this clone itself: Its cognate antigen is unknown.

Data came from immunoSEQ multiplex PCR; TCRdb stores just in-frame clones and leaves some out. The profile covers tens of thousands of clones, with 84% appearing a single time and 2.2% taken by the ten largest. Regarding time point: week 11, during vaccination. One vaccine dose held 300 ug of mutant IDH1 20-mer peptide and came with topical imiquimod. Sequences were derived from PBMCs, sampled from a glioma patient whose treatment included an IDH1 peptide vaccine. This TCR was sampled from a man aged 35 to 55 with glioma. This chain links TRBV18 with TRBJ2-3; 12 bases match TRBD2. The CDR3 DNA is TGTGCCAGCTCACCTTTAGGGACTAGCGGGTCTAGCACAGATACGCAGTATTTT. Translating gives CASSPLGTSGSSTDTQYF.